This T cell receptor beta chain derives from a study of identical twins (dated by TCRdb to 2016 to 2017). As for the study more broadly: The study deep-sequenced TCR alpha and beta repertoires from monozygotic twins, unrelated adults of various ages and cord blood to test whether fetal clonotypes persist. Replicate twin experiments were performed at different times using different library preparation protocols to rule out contamination.

Library preparation employed 5' RACE. Sequencing was performed on an Illumina HiSeq 2000. A universal primer binding site was added through template switching, and the final cDNA carried a unique molecular identifier so that TCR cDNA molecules could be counted accurately. Specific primers in the conserved constant-segment region were used to synthesize first-strand cDNA for the TCR alpha and beta chains. To control for contamination, every cDNA library carried two barcodes: a SMART-Mk sample barcode plus Illumina barcodes. TruSeq adapter sequences and Illumina sample barcodes were added in two successive PCR steps. The TCR alpha and beta cDNA libraries were sequenced on the Illumina HiSeq platform using custom primers. In the source study's methods: Unique molecular identifiers were extracted from raw reads with MiGEC, and CDR3 positions were determined with MiXCR. For each individual, recombination models were inferred using an EM algorithm with the repgenHMM and IGoR tools. Shared clonotypes were analyzed with the tcR package in R, and sharing was normalized by the product of cloneset sizes. Out-of-frame nonproductive sequences were analyzed to study raw recombination free of thymic and clonal selection effects. The raw public data were reprocessed by TCRdb itself: fastp quality trimming at Q25, MiXCR clonotype calling, in-frame beta chains only. Each record represents a unique CDR3 protein, reported with the most common genes and DNA among its rows. What appears here as the V and J calls and clone size reflects TCRdb's work, not the paper's. The sample table shows hundreds of thousands of distinct CDR3 sequences, and 10% to 15% are seen once. The ten largest make up around 1.6% of the sample.

Details on this clonotype: The target of this receptor is not known. No quality values exist for individual bases; no much larger clone is one base distant.

Every donor in the study was a healthy Caucasian. The twin cohort comprised three pairs of female monozygotic twins, all aged about 18 to 29 years. Peripheral blood mononuclear cells were the source from which RNA for the TCR libraries was isolated. Overall study results and their limits: Compared with coincidental sharing between unrelated individuals, out-of-frame TCR alpha sequences shared between twins had an excess of sequences with low generation probability. Invariant T cells such as MAIT and iNKT could partly confound zero-insertion analyses, though diverse VJ usage argued against this for most clonotypes. Conclusions relied on cross-sectional statistical analysis, since the same donors could not be followed over many years. In monozygotic twins, out-of-frame TCR alpha sharing was systematically underestimated by recombination models, although the models agreed with sharing between unrelated individuals. Excess twin sharing in beta out-of-frame sequences was weaker because fewer shared sequences lowered the signal-to-noise ratio. Fewer insertions were carried by abundant cord blood beta clonotypes, a similar but weaker trend appeared in young adult naive repertoires, and no such trend appeared in memory repertoires.

V trim: 7 bases; J trim: 4 bases; unmatched bases: 3. CDR1 is given as SNHLY and CDR2 as FYNNEI, both from the germline V gene. The CDR3 numbers 13 residues from cysteine through phenylalanine. The read is trimmed to its CDR3 DNA, 39 bases read in frame from base 1. This sample was also put to use in a study of yellow fever vaccine responses in identical twins. The second paper states: According to the authors, in identical twins the way T cells responded to vaccination appeared partly convergent and partly personalized. Focusing on identical twins, the study followed the T cell clones that responded to the vaccine, and did so with precision.

The receptor's source is a woman under 30 in good health. Sequencing was carried out using PBMCs. The chain couples TRBV2 to TRBJ1-1; the central 10 bases match TRBD1. The CDR3 region: CASTRQGATEAFF. The nucleotide sequence is given as TGTGCCAGCACAAGACAGGGGGCCACTGAAGCTTTCTTT.